The 4 T cell receptor beta chains listed next were all sequenced from one sample in a study of beta chain features in type 1 diabetes. Sequenced material consisted of expressed TCRB transcripts (all of the isolated RNA was reverse transcribed). The repertoire was sequenced with immunoSEQ multiplex PCR; TCRdb's copy has only in-frame clones and lacks some. Here the sample spans 810,000 or so clones, 15% to 20% being singletons. The source material was naive CD4+ T cells from blood. Every receptor here comes from a woman aged 18-35 years in good health.

This clone appeared a few times. The chain couples TRBV28 to TRBJ1-5, with 7 bases matching TRBD1. CDR1 and CDR2 from the germline V gene are MDHEN and SYDVKM. V lost 7 bases and J lost 5; bases outside the gene matches: 5. This CDR3 contains 13 residues. The CDR3 nucleotides read TGTGCCAGCAACATCAGGGGGTATCAGCCCCAGCATTTT. Translated: CASNIRGYQPQHF.

The chain combines TRBV21-1 with TRBJ2-3; the table names TRBD2, a call not compared with the DNA. TRBV21-1 is a listed pseudogene. This CDR3 is built from 14 residues. CDR3 region: CASSKVYPGDTQYF. The DNA of the CDR3 is TGTGCCAGCAGCAAGGTCTACCCGGGAGATACGCAGTATTTT.

The table lists this clone with a few counts. This chain links TRBV7-8 with TRBJ2-1; tentatively, D is TRBD2 (7 bases). V was pared by 5 bases and J by 5 bases, with 16 bases between. CDR1 and CDR2 from the germline V gene are SGHVS and FQNEAQ. The CDR3 spans 15 residues. The CDR3 loop is CASSPGGGRNNEQFF. The CDR3 coding sequence is TGTGCCAGCAGCCCTGGGGGGGGGCGAAACAATGAGCAGTTCTTC.

V is TRBV9 and J is TRBJ2-7, with D tentatively TRBD2 (6 bases). Germline CDR1 is SGDLS and CDR2 is YYNGEE. This CDR3 contains 15 residues. Trimming stripped 5 bases from V and 6 bases from J, with 21 bases between. The CDR3 protein is CASSTSPTTSGEQYF. Here the CDR3 DNA reads TGTGCCAGCAGTACTAGCCCCACTACCTCCGGCGAGCAGTACTTC.